The 4 T cell receptor beta chains below all came from one sample that was sequenced in a study of blood T cell repertoires in COVID-19. Profiled with immunoSEQ multiplex PCR; TCRdb holds only in-frame clones, not every one. The data contain around 330,000 clones, approximately 89% of them singletons. The sequenced sample was PBMCs or T cells enriched from blood (not recorded which). These receptors all stem from a woman aged 40 to 49 who had recovered from COVID-19.

This chain uses TRBV10-3 with TRBJ1-1; D possibly corresponds to TRBD1 (5 bases). The CDR3 loop spans 16 amino acids. The germline CDR1 and CDR2 sequences are ENHRY and SYGVKD. The V end lost 0 bases, the J end lost 1 base, and 12 bases lay between the germline ends. CDR3 loop: CAISESGGSENTEAFF. Written as DNA, the CDR3 is TGTGCCATCAGTGAGTCGGGGGGTTCAGAGAACACTGAAGCTTTCTTT.

As regards this clone: One end of the junction varies from germline; a read error may be responsible. This chain connects TRBV5-8 to TRBJ1-3; no reliable D call. This CDR3 has 13 residues. CDR1 is SGHTS, CDR2 YDEGEE, per germline. CDR3 amino acids: CASSLGGGTTIYF. The CDR3 DNA follows: TGTGCCAGCAGCTTAGGTGGCGGAACCACCATATATTTT.

This clone was recorded once. The CDR3 here is CASSQDVIAKETQYF. The CDR3, as DNA: TGCGCCAGCAGCCAAGATGTTATAGCGAAAGAGACCCAGTACTTC. The rearrangement joins TRBV4-3 to TRBJ2-5, with D possibly being TRBD2 (5 bases). The ends were cut back, 0 bases at V and 3 bases at J, with 11 bases in the middle. CDR3 size: 15 residues. Looked up from germline, CDR1 is LGHNA and CDR2 is YSLEER.

V is TRBV5-5 and J is TRBJ1-1; a weak D match, TRBD1 (5 bases). The V gene lost 3 bases and the J gene lost 0 bases, with 12 bases spanning the gap. CDR1 SGHKS and CDR2 YYEKEE come from the germline V gene (reference sequence). CDR3 size: 15 residues. The CDR3 DNA is TGTGCCAGCAGCTGGAGGGGCGCTTTGAACACTGAAGCTTTCTTT. It yields the protein CASSWRGALNTEAFF.